This T cell receptor beta chain was identified in a study of CXCR3-negative and CXCR3-positive naive CD8 T cells. Overall study context: Per-library TRB read counts averaged about 1.5 +/- 0.3 million, adding up to around 140 million in total. Study results and caveats: Much lower diversity was found in memory CD8+ cells, while both naive subsets had comparably high diversity. Greater hydrophobicity was found in TRB CDR3s of CXCR3-positive naive cells than of CXCR3-negative naive cells.

Researchers sorted around 300,000 cells of each CD8+ T cell subset in triplicate. The CDR3 length is 15 residues. Germline CDR1 reads MGHRA; CDR2 reads YSYEKL. 5' RACE with UMI labels generated the TRB cDNA libraries. Reprocessing the 5' RACE reads, TCRdb reports a single entry for every CDR3 protein and omits DNA. This sample contains about 46,000 distinct CDR3 sequences. About this clonotype itself: Its specificity is unknown.

This TCR was sampled from a human donor in good health. Some clones in this sample may be carry-over from other donors' samples. The chain carries TRBV4-1 and TRBJ2-2; TCRdb's D gene call, TRBD2, goes unchecked for lack of DNA. Input material: naive CXCR3- CD8+ T cells from blood. Stated subset: CD45RO-CCR7+CD27+CD95- naive CD8+ T cells lacking CXCR3 (TNR3-). The CDR3 loop reads CASSPSGGHTGELFF.